This paragraph covers one T cell receptor (beta chain) sequence. The V segment lost 4 bases and the J segment 2 bases; nucleotides outside the gene matches: 6. Germline V gene sequence: CDR1 LNHNV, CDR2 YYDKDF (reference sequence). CDR3 size: 15 residues. This sample is drawn from a study of blood T cell repertoires in COVID-19. Generated by immunoSEQ multiplex PCR, the TCRdb table keeps only in-frame clones and is missing some. The sample has 110,000 or so clones; around 82% are singletons. This clonotype was obtained from a human donor in a cohort sampled during active COVID-19. Sequencing was done on a sample of peripheral blood. V gene TRBV15 combines with J gene TRBJ2-5, with TRBD1 identical over 8 bases. The CDR3 spells CATSKDRAAQETQYF. The CDR3 DNA reads as TGTGCCACCAGCAAGGACAGGGCAGCACAAGAGACCCAGTACTTC.